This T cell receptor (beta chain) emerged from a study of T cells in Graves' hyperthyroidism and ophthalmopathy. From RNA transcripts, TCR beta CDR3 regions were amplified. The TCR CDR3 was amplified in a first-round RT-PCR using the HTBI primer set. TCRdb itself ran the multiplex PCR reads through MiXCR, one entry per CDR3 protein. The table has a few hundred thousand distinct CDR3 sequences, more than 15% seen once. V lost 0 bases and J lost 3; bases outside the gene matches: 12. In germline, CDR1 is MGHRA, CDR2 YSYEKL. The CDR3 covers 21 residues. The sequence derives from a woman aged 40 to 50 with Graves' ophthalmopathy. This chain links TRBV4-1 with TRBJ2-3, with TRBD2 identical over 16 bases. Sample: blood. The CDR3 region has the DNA TGCGCCAGCAGCCAAGATCCGGGACTAGCGGGAGGGCCGGATGGGACAGATACGCAGTATTTT. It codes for CASSQDPGLAGGPDGTDTQYF.